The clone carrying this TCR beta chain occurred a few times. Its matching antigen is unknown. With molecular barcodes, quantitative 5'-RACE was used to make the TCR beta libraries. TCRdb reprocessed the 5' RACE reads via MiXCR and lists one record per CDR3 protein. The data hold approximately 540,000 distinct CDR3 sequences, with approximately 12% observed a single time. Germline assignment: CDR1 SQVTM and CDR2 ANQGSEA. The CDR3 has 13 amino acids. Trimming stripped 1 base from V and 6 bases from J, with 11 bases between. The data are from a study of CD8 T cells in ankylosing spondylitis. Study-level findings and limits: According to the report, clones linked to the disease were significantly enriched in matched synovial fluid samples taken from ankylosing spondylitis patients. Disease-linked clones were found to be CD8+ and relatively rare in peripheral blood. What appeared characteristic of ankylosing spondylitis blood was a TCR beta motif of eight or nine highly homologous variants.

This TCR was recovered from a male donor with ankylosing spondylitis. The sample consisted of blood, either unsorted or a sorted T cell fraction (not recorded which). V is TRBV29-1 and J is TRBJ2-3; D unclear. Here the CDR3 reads CSVEVQSWDTQYF. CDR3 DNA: TGCAGCGTTGAAGTCCAGTCCTGGGATACGCAGTATTTT.